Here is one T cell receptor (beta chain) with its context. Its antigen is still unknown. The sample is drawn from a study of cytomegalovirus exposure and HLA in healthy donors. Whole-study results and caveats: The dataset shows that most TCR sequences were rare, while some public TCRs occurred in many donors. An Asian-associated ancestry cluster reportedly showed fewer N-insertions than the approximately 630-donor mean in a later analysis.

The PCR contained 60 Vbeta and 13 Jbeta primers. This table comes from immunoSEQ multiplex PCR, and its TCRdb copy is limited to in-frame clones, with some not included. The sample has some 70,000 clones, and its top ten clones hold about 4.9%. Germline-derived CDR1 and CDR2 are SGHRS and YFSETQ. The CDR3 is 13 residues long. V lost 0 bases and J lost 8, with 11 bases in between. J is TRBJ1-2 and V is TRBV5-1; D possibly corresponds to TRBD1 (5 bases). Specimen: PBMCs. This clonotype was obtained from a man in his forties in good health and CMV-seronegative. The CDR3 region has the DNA TGCGCCAGCAGCTTGGTAGGGGCGCAAGGCTACACCTTC. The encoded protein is CASSLVGAQGYTF.